The clone carrying this T cell receptor beta chain occurred a few times. This sample was included in a study of blood T cells in healthy people across ages. Primed by a sample-barcoded 5' primer and a J-beta primer mix, a second PCR proceeded for 7 to 11 cycles. Each CDR3 protein is one row after TCRdb ran MiXCR on the 5' RACE reads. The table records hundreds of thousands of distinct CDR3 sequences, about 28% of them present only once. The V and J ends lost 5 bases and 5 bases respectively, with 6 bases between them. The CDR3 length is 10 residues. CDR1 is DFQATT, CDR2 SNEGSKA, per germline (reference sequence).

Sequencing was performed on blood. The origin of this receptor is a woman of 80 years or more in good health. This chain links TRBV20-1 with TRBJ1-2, with unresolved D. As DNA, the CDR3 is TGCAGTGCTTACCTTTATGGCTACACCTTC. It is translated as CSAYLYGYTF.